One sample yielded the 14 T cell receptor beta chains listed below, sequenced in a study of graft-versus-host responses after intestinal transplantation. Data came from immunoSEQ multiplex PCR; TCRdb stores just in-frame clones and leaves some out. The sample holds around 110,000 clones, approximately 90% seen once. Antigens for these TCRs are unknown. The sample consisted of unstimulated CD4+ T cells sorted from spleen or lymph node cells, taken before intestinal transplant. These receptors were obtained from a human donor who received an intestinal transplant.

This clone showed up just once. The V call is TRBV5-4, the J call TRBJ2-3; D is ambiguous. This CDR3 has 14 residues. V was shortened by 1 base and J by 5 bases, with 11 bases between the two germline ends. CDR1 is SGHNT and CDR2 is YYREEE in the germline V gene (reference sequence). Written as DNA, the CDR3 is TGTGCCAGCAGCTTGAGTTTAAGTAGAGATACGCAGTATTTT. It codes for CASSLSLSRDTQYF.

The chain joins TRBV28 to TRBJ2-2; tentative D call: TRBD2 (7 bases). V dropped 7 bases and J dropped 6 bases, with 18 bases sitting between them. The CDR3 consists of 15 residues. Germline V gene data show CDR1 as MDHEN and CDR2 as SYDVKM. The CDR3 here is CASTLGGAQAGELFF. Here the CDR3 DNA reads TGTGCCAGCACCTTAGGGGGGGCGCAGGCCGGGGAGCTGTTTTTT.

J is TRBJ1-2 and V is TRBV7-9, with D perhaps matching TRBD1 (5 bases). V lost 1 base and J 4 bases, leaving 7 bases between the germline ends. Germline loops: CDR1 SEHNR, CDR2 FQNEAQ (reference sequence). This CDR3 has 13 residues. For the CDR3, the DNA is TGTGCCAGCAGCTTAGGACAGAGCTATGGCTACACCTTC. Translation: CASSLGQSYGYTF.

The rearrangement links TRBV19 to TRBJ2-1, with TRBD2 identical over 13 bases. The CDR3 is made up of 18 amino acids. Germline V gene data show CDR1 as LNHDA and CDR2 as SQIVND (reference sequence). V lost 4 bases and J lost 4; bases outside the gene matches: 10. The chain's CDR3 is CASSRGLAGASPYNEQFF. The CDR3 bases are TGTGCCAGTAGTAGAGGACTAGCGGGAGCTAGCCCATACAATGAGCAGTTCTTC. Full variable domain (missing parts from reference TRBV19 and TRBJ2-1): DGGITQSPKYLFRKEGQNVTLSCEQNLNHDAMYWYRQDPGQGLRLIYYSQIVNDFQKGDIAEGYSVSREKKESFPLTVTSAQKNPTAFYLCASSRGLAGASPYNEQFFGPGTRLTVL.

The rearrangement links TRBV10-3 to TRBJ2-1; 14 nucleotides align to TRBD2. Germline V gene data show CDR1 as ENHRY and CDR2 as SYGVKD. The CDR3 extends over 15 amino acids. The junction had 1 base not matched to a gene; V was cut back by 8 bases and J by 1 base. CDR3 in DNA: TGTGCCATCGGGACTAGCGGGAGTTCCTACAATGAGCAGTTCTTC. Its protein is CAIGTSGSSYNEQFF.

This clone occurred once. The chain has TRBV27 and TRBJ2-3, with 7 bases identical to TRBD2. V shed 4 bases and J 3 bases; nucleotides not matched to a gene: 10. CDR1 MNHEY and CDR2 SMNVEV come from the germline V gene (reference sequence). The CDR3 length is 16 residues. The CDR3 bases are TGTGCCAGCAGTTGGAGATCCCTCGGGGGGACAGATACGCAGTATTTT. Protein product: CASSWRSLGGTDTQYF.

The chain joins TRBV7-9 to TRBJ2-3; tentative D call: TRBD2 (5 bases). In germline, CDR1 is SEHNR, CDR2 FQNEAQ (reference sequence). This CDR3 comprises 15 residues. V gave up 1 base and J gave up 0 bases, with 8 bases separating them. The CDR3 is CASSLVWTSTDTQYF. The CDR3 nucleotides read TGTGCCAGCAGCTTAGTGTGGACTAGCACAGATACGCAGTATTTT.

The chain recombines TRBV2 with TRBJ1-6, with 8 bases identical to TRBD1. Germline V gene data show CDR1 as SNHLY and CDR2 as FYNNEI. J was trimmed by 8 bases and V by 8 bases; bases with no gene match: 11. This CDR3 region has 15 residues. CDR3 sequence reads: CASREDRALDSPLHF. The CDR3 DNA follows: TGTGCCAGCCGCGAGGACAGGGCCCTCGATTCACCCCTCCACTTT.

The V call is TRBV5-1, the J call TRBJ1-5; perhaps TRBD1 as D (5 bases). V lost 4 bases, J lost 2 bases, and 10 bases lay in between. Germline values: CDR1 SGHRS, CDR2 YFSETQ. The CDR3 is made up of 14 amino acids. CDR3 DNA sequence: TGCGCCAGCAGCCGGAGGGGAGGCAATCAGCCCCAGCATTTT. Protein: CASSRRGGNQPQHF. Filled out from reference TRBV5-1 and TRBJ1-5, the complete variable domain reads KAGVTQTPRYLIKTRGQQVTLSCSPISGHRSVSWYQQTPGQGLQFLFEYFSETQRNKGNFPGRFSGRQFSNSRSEMNVSTLELGDSALYLCASSRRGGNQPQHFGDGTRLSIL.

Only a few counts were recorded for this clone. This chain joins TRBV4-1 and TRBJ1-2, with no clear D. The V end lost 4 bases, the J end lost 5 bases, and 23 bases lay between the germline ends. This CDR3 has 17 amino acids. The germline V gene has CDR1 MGHRA and CDR2 YSYEKL. Here the CDR3 DNA reads TGCGCCAGCAGCCGTTATGTTACACCGGTGGAGGAGTATGGCTACACCTTC. It encodes CASSRYVTPVEEYGYTF.

This clone was counted a single time. The J gene is TRBJ2-7, the V gene TRBV2, with 8 bases matching TRBD1. The germline V gene has CDR1 SNHLY and CDR2 FYNNEI. This CDR3 comprises 13 residues. The ends lost 7 bases at V and 6 bases at J; junction bases unmatched: 8. CDR3 nucleotides: TGTGCCAGCACGAGGACAGGGATGGCCGAGCAGTACTTC. Protein product: CASTRTGMAEQYF. The full variable domain, with the rest looked up from reference TRBV2 and TRBJ2-7, is EPEVTQTPSHQVTQMGQEVILRCVPISNHLYFYWYRQILGQKVEFLVSFYNNEISEKSEIFDDQFSVERPDGSNFTLKIRSTKLEDSAMYFCASTRTGMAEQYFGPGTRLTVT.

This clone has only a few counts. V gene TRBV6-5 combines with J gene TRBJ1-2; the D gene is possibly TRBD1 (5 bases). The V gene's germline CDR1 is MNHEY and CDR2 SVGAGI. Between the trimmed V and J ends, which lost 7 bases and 4 bases, there was a span of 16 bases. The CDR3 sequence is 14 residues long. Written as DNA, the CDR3 is TGTGCCAGCATCTCTGTGGGGGGGACCTATGGCTACACCTTC. Translated, it gives CASISVGGTYGYTF.

Here the CDR3 reads CSARTSYEQFF. The CDR3 nucleotides read TGCAGTGCAAGGACTAGTTATGAGCAGTTCTTC. V usage is TRBV20-1 and J usage is TRBJ2-1; 7 bases match TRBD2. The CDR3 totals 11 residues. With 6 bases clipped from V and 8 bases from J, the junction kept 4 bases outside the gene matches. Germline assignment: CDR1 DFQATT and CDR2 SNEGSKA (reference sequence).

The chain has TRBV7-9 and TRBJ2-1; the match to TRBD1 covers 7 bases. The CDR3 contains 13 residues. Germline loops: CDR1 SEHNR, CDR2 FQNEAQ (reference sequence). After removal of 7 bases from V and 4 bases from J, the junction contained 4 bases not matched to a gene. In DNA form, the CDR3 reads TGTGCCAGCATGGGGGACAGATACAATGAGCAGTTCTTC. Translated, it gives CASMGDRYNEQFF. Combining the CDR3 with reference TRBV7-9 and TRBJ2-1 gives the whole variable domain DTGVSQNPRHKITKRGQNVTFRCDPISEHNRLYWYRQTLGQGPEFLTYFQNEAQLEKSRLLSDRFSAERPKGSFSTLEIQRTEQGDSAMYLCASMGDRYNEQFFGPGTRLTVL.